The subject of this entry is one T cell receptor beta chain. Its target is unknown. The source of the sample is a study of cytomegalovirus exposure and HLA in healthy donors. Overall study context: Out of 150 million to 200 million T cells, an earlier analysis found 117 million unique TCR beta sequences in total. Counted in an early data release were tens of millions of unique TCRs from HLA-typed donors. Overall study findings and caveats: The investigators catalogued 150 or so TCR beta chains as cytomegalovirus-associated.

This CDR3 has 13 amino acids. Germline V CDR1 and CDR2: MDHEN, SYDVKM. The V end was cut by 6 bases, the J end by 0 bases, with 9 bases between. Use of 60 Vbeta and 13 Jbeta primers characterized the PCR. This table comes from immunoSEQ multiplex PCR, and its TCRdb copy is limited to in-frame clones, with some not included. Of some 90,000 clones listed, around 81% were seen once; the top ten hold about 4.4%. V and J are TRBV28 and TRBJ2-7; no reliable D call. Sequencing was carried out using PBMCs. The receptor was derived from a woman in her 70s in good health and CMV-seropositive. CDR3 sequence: CASRLQSSYEQYF. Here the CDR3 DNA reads TGTGCCAGCAGGCTACAGAGCTCCTACGAGCAGTACTTC.